The present entry profiles one T cell receptor (beta chain) with its context. The target of this receptor is not known. The input lacks base qualities; no much larger clone sits a single base away. For the CD8 naive samples, CD45RO-negative cells were positively selected for CCR7, yielding a CD45RA+CCR7+ population from which TemRA cells were excluded. Healthy HIV-negative adults with no recently reported acute infections or vaccinations were included as donors. Every donor was a Caucasian adult living in Nashville, Tennessee, USA. After blood collection by leukapheresis, PBMCs were isolated using Ficoll-Histopaque density gradient centrifugation and then cryopreserved in the vapor phase of liquid nitrogen. Purity and quantity of every magnetically sorted T cell population were checked by analytical flow cytometry. Genomic DNA was isolated from every sorted fraction and measured by UV absorbance on a Nanodrop 2000c.

These data are taken from a study of shared clonotypes between healthy human individuals (TCRdb year 2020). About the full investigation: The cohort comprised a couple of women and a few men aged 18 to 49 years. Leukapheresis yielded between about 0.94 and 8.9 billion PBMCs per donor. Per donor, three plates each were used for CD4 naive and CD4 memory, two for CD8 naive, and one for CD8 memory. Libraries were prepared and TCR repertoires were sequenced by different laboratories using diverse techniques, in order to increase sequencing depth and limit assay-specific biases. To estimate repertoire size and how much clonotype sharing occurs between individuals, the study deeply sequenced the blood TCR repertoires of five or six healthy adults. The paper's findings and limits, for the study overall: Sampling was limited to blood, and TCR repertoires in tissue likely differ from TCR repertoires in blood. Based on pairwise subsampling, the degree of clonotype sharing among donors was expected to be affected by sequencing depth. Across a handful of donors, approximately 5% of naive CD4, 3.5% of naive CD8, about 2.3% of memory CD4, and under 0.45% of memory CD8 clonotypes were shared. The genetic and exposure-history diversity represented was limited by the small number of donors. Naive subsets generally had larger estimated clonotype richness than memory subsets. Even with the large sequencing depth, rarefaction of the sorted-subset datasets indicated that sequencing was incomplete. Higher generation probabilities were observed for clonotypes shared by all four sorted-subset donors than for non-shared clonotypes.

Using the deep immunoSEQ assay, TCR CDR3 regions were amplified from genomic DNA by multiplex PCR. Genomic DNA extracted from each cell subset was distributed evenly over all wells of several immunoSEQ 96-well plates, and each plate served as one replicate. Each replicate PCR for sorted subsets received around 210 ng genomic DNA, equal to tens of thousands of T cell genomes. Purified libraries were quantified with a Qubit 3.0 fluorometer, sized on a Bioanalyzer 2100, and re-quantified with the KAPA Library Quantification kit. Each immunoSEQ 96-well plate was sequenced on its own single-read 150-cycle Illumina NextSeq 550 flow cell. For the original study's pipeline: Because the immunoSEQ output included only junctional sequences and no quality scores, the filtering could not be the same as the filtering used for full-length reads. To assign V/J genes and CDR3, sequences were annotated using PyIR, a Python wrapper for IgBLAST v1.9, with IMGT germline references. Reads were removed for weak V/J assignments (E-value above 1e-6), missing CDR3, stop codons, out-of-frame junctions, or ambiguous translated residues. V3J clonotypes were defined as sequences sharing the same inferred V gene, J gene, and CDR3 amino acid sequence. Percentage overlap between repertoires was calculated by dividing the number of shared unique clonotypes by the size of the smaller repertoire. Repertoire richness was assessed with RTK rarefaction, the Chao1 estimator, and Recon v2.1 estimates of unobserved clonotypes. Generation probabilities for all TCRbeta clonotypes obtained by the gDNA method from a handful of donors were computed using OLGA. The table was pulled from immuneACCESS by TCRdb, which kept in-frame rearrangements only. Such tables lose some clones; where checked, under half of the loss comes from unresolved V genes, and the rest has no known cause. That table is the source of V, J and clone size, and D and trimming were worked out from the DNA. The sample table contains roughly 1,800,000 clones; only one count was recorded for about 95% of them. Roughly 1.2% of the sample belongs to the ten largest clones.

The sequenced material came from naive CD8+ T cells sorted from blood. The cell subset or site label corresponds to: CD45RA+CCR7+. This clonotype originated in a man aged 18-30 years in good health.

The bases are TGTGCCAGCAGCCCCCATGGGAGGGACAATGAAAAACTGTTTTTT. Translated, it reads CASSPHGRDNEKLFF. This sequence uses TRBV9 and TRBJ1-4; TRBD1 is possibly the D segment (5 matching bases). Spanning cysteine to phenylalanine, the CDR3 consists of 15 amino acids. CDR3 DNA is the only sequence kept; it has 45 bases, read in frame from the first base. From a lookup of the germline V gene, CDR1 and CDR2 are SGDLS and YYNGEE. V sheds 4 bases and J sheds 5 bases, leaving 15 bases between their ends.